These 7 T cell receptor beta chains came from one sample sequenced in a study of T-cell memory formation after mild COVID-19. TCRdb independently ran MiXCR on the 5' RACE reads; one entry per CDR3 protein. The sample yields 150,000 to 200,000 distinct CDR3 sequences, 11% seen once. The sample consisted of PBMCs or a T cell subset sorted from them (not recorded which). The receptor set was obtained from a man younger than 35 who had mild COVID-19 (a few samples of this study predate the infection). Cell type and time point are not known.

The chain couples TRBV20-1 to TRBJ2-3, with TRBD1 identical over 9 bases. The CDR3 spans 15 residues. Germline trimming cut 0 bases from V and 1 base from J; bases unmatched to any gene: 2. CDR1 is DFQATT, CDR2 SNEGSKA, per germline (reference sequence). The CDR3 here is CSAREQGAGTDTQYF. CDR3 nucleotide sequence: TGCAGTGCTAGAGAACAGGGGGCCGGCACAGATACGCAGTATTTT.

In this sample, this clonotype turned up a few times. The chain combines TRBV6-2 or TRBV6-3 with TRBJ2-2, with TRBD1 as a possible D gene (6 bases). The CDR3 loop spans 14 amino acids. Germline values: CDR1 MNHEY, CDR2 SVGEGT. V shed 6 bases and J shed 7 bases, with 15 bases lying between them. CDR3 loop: CASSPYEGVGELFF. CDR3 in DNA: TGTGCCAGCAGCCCATACGAGGGGGTCGGGGAGCTGTTTTTT.

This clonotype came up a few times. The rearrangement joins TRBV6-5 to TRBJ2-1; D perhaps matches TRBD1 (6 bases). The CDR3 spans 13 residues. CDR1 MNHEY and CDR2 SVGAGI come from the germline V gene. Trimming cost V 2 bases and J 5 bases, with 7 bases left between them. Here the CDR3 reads CASSYAGDNEQFF. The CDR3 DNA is TGTGCCAGCAGTTACGCAGGGGACAATGAGCAGTTCTTC.

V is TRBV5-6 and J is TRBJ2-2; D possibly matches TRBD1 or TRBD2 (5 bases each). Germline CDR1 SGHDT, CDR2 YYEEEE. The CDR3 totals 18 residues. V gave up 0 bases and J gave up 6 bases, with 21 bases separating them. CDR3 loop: CASSLDIRAVSGPGELFF. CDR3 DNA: TGTGCCAGCAGCTTGGATATCCGAGCAGTGTCGGGACCCGGGGAGCTGTTTTTT.

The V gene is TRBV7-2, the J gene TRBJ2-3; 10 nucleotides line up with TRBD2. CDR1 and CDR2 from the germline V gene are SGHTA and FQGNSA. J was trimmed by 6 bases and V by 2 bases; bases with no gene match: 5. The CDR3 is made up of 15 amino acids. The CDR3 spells CASSLLAGASDTQYF. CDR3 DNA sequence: TGTGCCAGCAGCTTACTAGCGGGGGCCTCGGATACGCAGTATTTT.

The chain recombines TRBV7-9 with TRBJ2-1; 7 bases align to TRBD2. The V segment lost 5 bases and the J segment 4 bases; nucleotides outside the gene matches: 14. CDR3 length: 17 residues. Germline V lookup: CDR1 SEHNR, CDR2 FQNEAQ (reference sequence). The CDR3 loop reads CASSTQVGGRRYNEQFF. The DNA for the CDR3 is TGTGCCAGCAGCACCCAAGTGGGGGGGAGGCGATACAATGAGCAGTTCTTC.

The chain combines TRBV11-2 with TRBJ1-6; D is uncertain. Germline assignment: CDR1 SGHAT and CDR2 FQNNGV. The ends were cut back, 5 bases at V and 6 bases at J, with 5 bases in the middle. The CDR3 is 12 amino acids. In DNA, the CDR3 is TGTGCCAGCAGCCCGCCTAATTCACCCCTCCACTTT. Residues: CASSPPNSPLHF.